This T cell receptor beta chain was captured by sequencing in a study of T-cell memory formation after mild COVID-19. cDNA libraries for TCR alpha and TCR beta, carrying sample barcodes and UMIs, came from 5'RACE with constant-segment primers. TCRdb processed the 5' RACE reads anew with MiXCR; each CDR3 protein has one entry. The sample lists 150,000 or so distinct CDR3 sequences, almost 25% occurring once. Sequencing input: PBMCs or a T cell subset sorted from them (not recorded which). The sequence was obtained from an adult woman who had mild COVID-19 (a few samples of this study predate the infection). Cell type and time point are not known.

CDR3 nucleotides: TGTGCCAGCAGTTTCTCACGGGAGGGCCGTCTTAATCATGAGCAGTTCTTC. Encoded protein: CASSFSREGRLNHEQFF. The chain has TRBV12-3 or TRBV12-4 and TRBJ2-1; 8 bases match TRBD2. Losses at the gene ends were 3 bases for V and 8 bases for J; bases not matched to a gene: 15. There are 17 residues in the CDR3.